What follows are 10 T cell receptor beta chains derived from one specimen sequenced in a study of T-cell reconstitution after alpha-beta-depleted transplantation in children. Unique molecular identifiers were used in preparing the TCRbeta library. Each CDR3 protein is one row after TCRdb ran MiXCR on the PCR reads. The sample includes 150,000 to 250,000 distinct CDR3 sequences, 13% to 15% seen only once; the top ten take less than 15%. The sequencing here drew on PBMCs from the stem cell graft donor, taken from the stem cell graft. These TCRs come from a human donor who donated a stem cell graft to a child with acute lymphoblastic leukemia.

This clonotype was counted many times. The chain couples TRBV12-3 or TRBV12-4 to TRBJ1-2; 9 bases fit TRBD1. The length of the CDR3 is 13 residues. V gave up 7 bases and J gave up 7 bases; unmatched junction bases: 7. The CDR3 reads CASTLTGGRGYTF. The DNA for the CDR3 is TGTGCCAGCACCCTCACAGGGGGCCGTGGCTACACCTTC.

This clonotype was counted at least ten times. The chain is built from TRBV5-5 and TRBJ1-6; 8 bases are shared with TRBD1. CDR1 and CDR2 from the germline V gene are SGHKS and YYEKEE (reference sequence). Losses at the gene ends were 2 bases for V and 10 bases for J; bases not matched to a gene: 8. The CDR3 extends over 15 amino acids. The CDR3, as DNA: TGTGCCAGCAGCTTCCGGGACAGGTCAAAATCACCCCTCCACTTT. Translated, it gives CASSFRDRSKSPLHF.

This clonotype was observed many times. The chain links TRBV5-5 to TRBJ1-1; no firm D call. Germline CDR1 is SGHKS and CDR2 is YYEKEE (reference sequence). V gave up 4 bases and J gave up 4 bases, with 11 bases separating them. The CDR3 runs to 13 residues. The DNA of the CDR3 is TGTGCCAGCAGCCCGGGGTTCCCCACTGAAGCTTTCTTT. This gives the protein CASSPGFPTEAFF. Full variable domain (missing parts from reference TRBV5-5 and TRBJ1-1): DAGVTQSPTHLIKTRGQQVTLRCSPISGHKSVSWYQQVLGQGPQFIFQYYEKEERGRGNFPDRFSARQFPNYSSELNVNALLLGDSALYLCASSPGFPTEAFFGQGTRLTVV.

This clonotype has a handful of counts. The rearrangement joins TRBV5-1 to TRBJ2-5; perhaps TRBD1 as D (6 bases). The CDR3 consists of 14 residues. Between the trimmed V and J ends, which lost 7 bases and 2 bases, there was a span of 15 bases. The germline gives CDR1 SGHRS, CDR2 YFSETQ. The CDR3 nucleotides read TGCGCCAGCCGGGACATGAAGAGTCAAGAGACCCAGTACTTC. Translating gives CASRDMKSQETQYF.

This clonotype showed up many times. The chain couples TRBV25-1 to TRBJ1-4; D may be TRBD1 (6 bases). V was pared by 4 bases and J by 6 bases, with 18 bases between. The CDR3 has 16 residues. CDR1 MGHDK and CDR2 SYGVNS come from the germline V gene. The CDR3 here is CASSGIEQGPYEKLFF. CDR3 DNA: TGTGCCAGCAGTGGCATCGAACAGGGACCTTATGAAAAACTGTTTTTT.

This clonotype was found many times. The CDR3 reads CASSPYTGTSGRRTDTQYF. CDR3 in DNA: TGTGCCAGCAGCCCATACACCGGGACTAGCGGGAGGCGTACAGATACGCAGTATTTT. The V gene is TRBV11-1, the J gene TRBJ2-3; 15 bases are a match to TRBD2. CDR1 and CDR2 from the germline V gene are SGHAT and FQDESV (reference sequence). The trim removed 5 bases at V and 3 bases at J, leaving 12 bases unmatched. The CDR3 totals 19 residues.

In this sample, this clonotype turned up many times. The genes are TRBV7-9 and TRBJ2-7; D ambiguous. V gave up 3 bases and J gave up 0 bases, with 12 bases separating them. Germline values: CDR1 SEHNR, CDR2 FQNEAQ (reference sequence). There are 15 residues in the CDR3. This CDR3 is CASSLDLASSYEQYF. As DNA, the CDR3 is TGTGCCAGCAGCTTGGATTTGGCTTCCTCCTACGAGCAGTACTTC.

This clonotype has at least ten counts. V and J are TRBV5-1 and TRBJ2-7; 7 nucleotides agree with TRBD2. The CDR3 has 15 residues. The junction had 8 bases not matched to a gene; V was cut back by 4 bases and J by 1 base. Germline V CDR1 and CDR2: SGHRS, YFSETQ. The CDR3 sequence: CASSLEPGRSYEQYF. CDR3 DNA: TGCGCCAGCAGCCTCGAACCCGGGAGGTCCTACGAGCAGTACTTC.

This clonotype has at least ten counts. The chain recombines TRBV10-3 with TRBJ2-7; no firm D call. Trimming cost V 3 bases and J 0 bases, with 9 bases left between them. The germline gives CDR1 ENHRY, CDR2 SYGVKD. The length of the CDR3 is 14 residues. CDR3 amino acids: CAISDLKSSYEQYF. CDR3 nucleotides: TGTGCCATCAGTGATCTCAAGAGCTCCTACGAGCAGTACTTC.

This clonotype occurred many times. V is TRBV28 and J is TRBJ1-3; 8 bases map to TRBD1. The CDR3 has 13 amino acids. The germline V gene encodes CDR1 MDHEN and CDR2 SYDVKM. The junction had 5 bases not matched to a gene; V was cut back by 9 bases and J by 4 bases. The DNA for the CDR3 is TGTGCCAGTAGGACAGGGACAGGAAACACCATATATTTT. As protein: CASRTGTGNTIYF.